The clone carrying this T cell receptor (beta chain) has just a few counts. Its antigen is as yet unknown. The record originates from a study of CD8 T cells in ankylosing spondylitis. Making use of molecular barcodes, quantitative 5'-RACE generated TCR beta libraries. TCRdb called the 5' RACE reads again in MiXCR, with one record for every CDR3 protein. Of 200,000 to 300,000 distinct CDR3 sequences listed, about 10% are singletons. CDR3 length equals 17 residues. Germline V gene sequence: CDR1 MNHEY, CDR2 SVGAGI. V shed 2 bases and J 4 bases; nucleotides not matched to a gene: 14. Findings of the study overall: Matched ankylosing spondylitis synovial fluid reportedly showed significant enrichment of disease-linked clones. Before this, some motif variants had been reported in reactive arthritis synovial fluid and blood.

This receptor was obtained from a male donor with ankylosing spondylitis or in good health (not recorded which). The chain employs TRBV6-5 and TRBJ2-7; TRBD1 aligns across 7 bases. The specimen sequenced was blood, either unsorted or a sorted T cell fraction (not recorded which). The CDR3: CASSYHRDSGPLYEQYF. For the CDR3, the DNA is TGTGCCAGCAGTTACCACCGGGACAGTGGCCCGCTGTACGAGCAGTACTTC.